This TCR beta chain was sequenced in a study of spatial heterogeneity in lung cancer. About the research overall: Averaged across combinations, each unique TCR and UMI pairing appeared more than ten times in raw reads, which were uncorrected.

Time point of the sample: sample taken at primary tumor resection. From tumor, nontumor lung or frozen PBMC, whole RNA was taken unsorted for sequencing. Samples were obtained from roughly 65 donors, all untreated early-stage non-small cell lung cancer patients. This CDR3 region has 18 residues. Germline V gene lookup returns CDR1 LNHDA and CDR2 SQIVND (reference sequence). Trimming removed 6 bases from V and 5 bases from J; junction bases left unmatched: 17. Every TCR cDNA molecule bore a unique molecular identifier. TCRdb passed the 5' RACE reads through MiXCR, listing each CDR3 protein once. This table holds roughly 48,000 distinct CDR3 sequences, approximately 5.7% found once.

The source material was PBMCs, sampled at surgery. The source is a male donor with early-stage non-small cell lung cancer. This chain connects TRBV19 to TRBJ2-1, with TRBD2 matching 9 bases. CDR3 residues: CASSLSPQLAGLHNEQFF. In nucleotides, the CDR3 is TGTGCCAGTAGCTTATCCCCACAGCTAGCGGGGCTACACAATGAGCAGTTCTTC.